Below are 19 T cell receptor beta chains sequenced from a single sample in a study of CD8 T cells in ankylosing spondylitis. TCRdb recomputed calls from the 5' RACE reads with MiXCR, one row per CDR3 protein. The sample has 150,000 to 200,000 distinct CDR3 sequences, roughly 18% seen once. The sequencing input was blood, either unsorted or a sorted T cell fraction (not recorded which). These receptors were taken from a male donor under 30 with ankylosing spondylitis or in good health (not recorded which).

The chain links TRBV5-1 to TRBJ2-1, with no clear D. The CDR3 is 13 amino acids. CDR1 SGHRS and CDR2 YFSETQ come from the germline V gene. The V end was cut by 0 bases, the J end by 9 bases, with 10 bases between. The CDR3 is CASSLDVSTEQFF. The CDR3 nucleotides are TGCGCCAGCAGCTTGGATGTCTCCACTGAGCAGTTCTTC.

This chain links TRBV18 with TRBJ2-7; D uncertain. V was trimmed by 4 bases and J by 0 bases, leaving 7 bases between them. The germline V gene has CDR1 KGHSH and CDR2 LQKENI. CDR3 size: 13 residues. CDR3 in amino acids: CASSRADSYEQYF. The DNA of the CDR3 is TGTGCCAGCTCACGGGCGGACTCCTACGAGCAGTACTTC.

The chain combines TRBV27 with TRBJ2-2; 8 bases match TRBD1. CDR1 MNHEY and CDR2 SMNVEV come from the germline V gene (reference sequence). This CDR3 spans 18 amino acids. Losses at the gene ends were 3 bases for V and 6 bases for J; bases not matched to a gene: 15. The CDR3 sequence is CASSFTDDGTGLAGELFF. The CDR3 nucleotides read TGTGCCAGCAGTTTCACCGATGATGGGACAGGCCTGGCCGGGGAGCTGTTTTTT.

This rearrangement joins TRBV11-2 to TRBJ2-7; 10 positions agree with TRBD1. Germline CDR1 is SGHAT and CDR2 is FQNNGV. V trimming: 5 bases; J trimming: 5 bases; junction bases outside the gene matches: 6. CDR3 length: 14 residues. The CDR3 region is CASSMLTGGHEQYF. Written as DNA, the CDR3 is TGTGCCAGCAGCATGTTGACAGGGGGCCACGAGCAGTACTTC.

This clonotype appeared many times. The genes are TRBV20-1 and TRBJ2-5; 10 nucleotides align to TRBD2. Germline lookup yields CDR1 DFQATT and CDR2 SNEGSKA (reference sequence). Unmatched junction bases numbered 10, after V lost 4 bases and J lost 5 bases. This CDR3 is built from 15 residues. The CDR3 DNA sequence: TGCAGTGCTACCCGGGCTAGCGGGAGCGGTGAGACCCAGTACTTC. It encodes CSATRASGSGETQYF.

This clonotype was recorded at least ten times. The chain is built from TRBV24-1 and TRBJ2-1; 7 bases line up with TRBD2. V lost 3 bases to trimming and J lost 5 bases; unmatched junction nucleotides: 6. Germline loops: CDR1 KGHDR, CDR2 SFDVKD. The CDR3 is 15 amino acids. The CDR3 loop is CATSDTGGGHNEQFF. The CDR3 DNA sequence: TGTGCCACCAGTGATACGGGAGGCGGTCACAATGAGCAGTTCTTC.

V gene TRBV7-2 combines with J gene TRBJ1-5; maybe TRBD1 (5 bases). The CDR3 length is 15 residues. With 1 base removed from V and 5 bases from J, the gap between germline ends came to 12 bases. Germline V gene data show CDR1 as SGHTA and CDR2 as FQGNSA. This CDR3 is CASSLVGQGDQPQHF. The DNA for the CDR3 is TGTGCCAGCAGCTTAGTCGGGCAGGGCGATCAGCCCCAGCATTTT.

This clonotype was detected ten times or more. The chain combines TRBV5-1 with TRBJ1-1; perhaps TRBD1 as D (6 bases). This CDR3 comprises 14 residues. Deletions cut 4 bases from V and 1 base from J, with 11 bases between. The germline CDR1 and CDR2 sequences are SGHRS and YFSETQ. The CDR3 DNA reads TGCGCCAGCAGCAGTGGACAGCCGAACACTGAAGCTTTCTTT. This codes for CASSSGQPNTEAFF.

The V gene is TRBV20-1, the J gene TRBJ2-1, with TRBD2 as a possible D gene (6 bases). This CDR3 spans 14 amino acids. Germline-derived CDR1 and CDR2 are DFQATT and SNEGSKA (reference sequence). V lost 3 bases and J lost 6, with 15 bases in between. The CDR3 DNA follows: TGCAGTGCTAGGGGACTTCTACTTACCAATGAGCAGTTCTTC. It translates to CSARGLLLTNEQFF.

This clonotype was recorded at least ten times. The chain employs TRBV2 and TRBJ2-2, with a weak D call TRBD2 (6 bases). V lost 5 bases and J 5 bases, leaving 18 bases between the germline ends. The CDR3 sequence is 16 residues long. Germline CDR1 SNHLY, CDR2 FYNNEI. The CDR3 coding sequence is TGTGCCAGCAGTCCTTGGACGGGGGTGATAACCGGGGAGCTGTTTTTT. The encoded protein is CASSPWTGVITGELFF.

This clonotype occurred many times. V is TRBV28 and J is TRBJ2-3; weak D call: TRBD2 (6 bases). Looked up from germline, CDR1 is MDHEN and CDR2 is SYDVKM. This CDR3 has 16 residues. With 3 bases removed from V and 4 bases from J, the gap between germline ends came to 17 bases. The DNA for the CDR3 is TGTGCCAGCAGTTTTTTTTCCGGGAGTGGATCAGATACGCAGTATTTT. Translated, it gives CASSFFSGSGSDTQYF.

There are many counts of this clonotype. V is TRBV6-4 and J is TRBJ2-1, with D hard to call. The CDR3 totals 11 residues. The V and J ends lost 8 bases and 8 bases respectively, with 10 bases between them. Germline lookup yields CDR1 MRHNA and CDR2 SNTAGT. This CDR3 is CASLLLHEQFF. The CDR3 DNA follows: TGTGCCAGCCTACTGTTGCATGAGCAGTTCTTC.

This clonotype was counted many times. This chain joins TRBV27 and TRBJ2-7, with D perhaps matching TRBD2 (6 bases). Germline CDR1 MNHEY, CDR2 SMNVEV (reference sequence). The CDR3 runs to 12 residues. Trimming stripped 4 bases from V and 9 bases from J, with 13 bases between. The CDR3 region has the DNA TGTGCCAGCAGTTCCCCCGGAGGGCCGCAGTACGTC. As protein: CASSSPGGPQYV.

A note on this clonotype: A junction boundary mismatches the germline segment, possibly from a read error. This chain joins TRBV28 and TRBJ2-6, with TRBD2 identical over 9 bases. This CDR3 comprises 17 residues. Germline V gives CDR1 MDHEN, CDR2 SYDVKM. The CDR3 nucleotides are TGTGCCAGCAATTTAGCGGGAGACCCCTCTGGGGCCAACGTCCTGACTTTC. This encodes CASNLAGDPSGANVLTF.

The genes are TRBV7-6 and TRBJ2-1, with TRBD2 matching over 7 bases. This CDR3 has 14 amino acids. In germline, CDR1 is SGHVS, CDR2 FNYEAQ. Trimming cost V 5 bases and J 2 bases; bases outside gene matches: 3. CDR3 nucleotide sequence: TGTGCCAGCAGCAGGGAGGGTCCCTACAATGAGCAGTTCTTC. This sequence encodes CASSREGPYNEQFF.

V and J are TRBV29-1 and TRBJ2-7, with a tentative D call TRBD2 (6 bases). The CDR3 has 13 residues. Germline V CDR1 and CDR2: SQVTM, ANQGSEA. Between the trimmed V and J ends, which lost 6 bases and 3 bases, there was a span of 15 bases. CDR3 sequence (DNA): TGCAGCGTGCACCCGGGACTGGGCTACGAGCAGTACTTC. It translates to CSVHPGLGYEQYF.

This chain links TRBV12-5 with TRBJ2-3, with 13 nucleotides matching TRBD2. Germline CDR1 reads LGHNT; CDR2 reads FRNRAP. The trim removed 4 bases at V and 4 bases at J, leaving 2 bases unmatched. The CDR3 runs to 15 residues. DNA for the CDR3: TGTGCTAGTGGTTCAGGGACTAGCGGGGCAGATACGCAGTATTTT. The encoded protein is CASGSGTSGADTQYF.

This clonotype was seen repeatedly, ten times or more. The rearrangement uses TRBV6-2 or TRBV6-3 and TRBJ2-7, with TRBD1 as a possible D gene (6 bases). Germline values: CDR1 MNHEY, CDR2 SVGEGT. V was pared by 9 bases and J by 3 bases, with 12 bases between. This CDR3 comprises 12 residues. This chain's CDR3 is CASKQGIYEQYF. The CDR3 DNA reads as TGTGCCAGTAAACAGGGTATCTACGAGCAGTACTTC.

This clonotype occurred many times. This CDR3 reads CSARFEWSNTGELFF. DNA of the CDR3: TGCAGTGCTAGGTTTGAATGGTCGAACACCGGGGAGCTGTTTTTT. The rearrangement joins TRBV20-1 to TRBJ2-2; D call uncertain. Trimming removed 3 bases from V and 0 bases from J, with 11 bases in between. Germline lookup yields CDR1 DFQATT and CDR2 SNEGSKA (reference sequence). This CDR3 is built from 15 residues.